This T cell receptor (beta chain) stems from a study of cytomegalovirus exposure and HLA in healthy donors. To note about this clone: Its antigen remains unknown.

Study-level points and caveats: The authors listed about 170 TCR beta chains as cytomegalovirus-associated. Sequencing likely generated an artifact that appeared as a cluster of highly shared sequence variants.

Use of 60 Vbeta and 13 Jbeta primers characterized the PCR. Libraries were prepared by immunoSEQ multiplex PCR; TCRdb keeps only in-frame clonotypes and omits some of them. Here the sample spans 150,000 to 160,000 clones, 70% to 85% being singletons. Germline V CDR1 and CDR2: MDHEN, SYDVKM. J was trimmed by 0 bases and V by 4 bases; bases with no gene match: 12. The CDR3 consists of 18 residues. This clonotype originated in a man younger than 40 in good health and CMV-seronegative. This chain connects TRBV28 to TRBJ2-1, with TRBD1 matching 7 bases. The sample taken for sequencing was PBMCs. CDR3 in DNA: TGTGCCAGCAGTTCCGGGACAGCGAACTGGGGCTCCTACAATGAGCAGTTCTTC. Translation: CASSSGTANWGSYNEQFF.